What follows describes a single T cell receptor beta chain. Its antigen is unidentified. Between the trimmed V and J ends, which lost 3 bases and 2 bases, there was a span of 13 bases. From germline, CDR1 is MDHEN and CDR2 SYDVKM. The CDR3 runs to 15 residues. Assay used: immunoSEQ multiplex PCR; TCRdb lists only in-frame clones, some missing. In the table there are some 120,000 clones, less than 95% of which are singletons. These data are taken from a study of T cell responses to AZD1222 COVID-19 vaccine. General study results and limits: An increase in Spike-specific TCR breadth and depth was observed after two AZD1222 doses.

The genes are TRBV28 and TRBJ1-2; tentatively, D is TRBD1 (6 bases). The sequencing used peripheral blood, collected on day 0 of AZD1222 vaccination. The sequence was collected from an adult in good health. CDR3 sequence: CASSFLDRKNYGYTF. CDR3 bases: TGTGCCAGCAGTTTCTTGGACAGAAAGAACTATGGCTACACCTTC.